This T cell receptor beta chain derives from a study of sequential checkpoint blockade in melanoma. Whole-study context: Arm A got nivolumab then ipilimumab; arm B the reverse, 1:1. Both treatment sequences were followed by maintenance nivolumab.

As for treatment: randomized to nivolumab then ipilimumab (arm A) or the reverse (arm B). DNA-damaging chemotherapy had not been given to any patient beforehand. Live CD3+CD8+ CD19− CD56− cells were sorted from PBMCs. Repertoires were generated with immunoSEQ multiplex PCR, while TCRdb's copy carries only in-frame clones and drops some. Counted here are more than 11,000 clones, approximately 48% occurring once; the ten biggest clones make up about 16%. The CDR3 covers 14 residues. Germline lookup yields CDR1 WNHNN and CDR2 SYGVQD (reference sequence). A remark on this clone: At one end, the junction sequence differs from germline, possibly due to a read error.

This TCR was sampled from a human donor with melanoma. The specimen comprised CD8+ T cells sorted from blood (inferred from file names), sampled from a patient given nivolumab and ipilimumab in sequence. This chain joins TRBV10-1 and TRBJ1-1; D is perhaps TRBD1 (6 bases). Here the CDR3 reads CASSESGTNTEAFF. DNA of the CDR3: TGCGCCAGCAGCGAGTCCGGGACAAACACTGAAGCTTTCTTT.